This record covers a single TCR beta chain. Its specificity is unknown. The data were obtained in a study of T cell responses to AZD1222 COVID-19 vaccine. Only in-frame clones appear in the TCRdb table, and some are missing; sequencing was by immunoSEQ multiplex PCR. The data contain around 130,000 clones, about 93% of them singletons. The CDR3 covers 14 residues. Between the trimmed V and J ends, which lost 1 base and 4 bases, there was a span of 9 bases. Germline V gene data show CDR1 as MNHEY and CDR2 as SMNVEV (reference sequence). Whole-study findings and limits: Donors were largely white British and mainly female; clonal diversity was possibly underestimated.

The receptor's source is an adult who received the AZD1222 COVID-19 vaccine. The specimen was peripheral blood, collected 28 days after the second AZD1222 dose. The rearrangement uses TRBV27 and TRBJ2-3, with D tentatively TRBD1 (6 bases). In nucleotides, the CDR3 is TGTGCCAGCAGTTTATACAGGGATGCAGATACGCAGTATTTT. Protein: CASSLYRDADTQYF.